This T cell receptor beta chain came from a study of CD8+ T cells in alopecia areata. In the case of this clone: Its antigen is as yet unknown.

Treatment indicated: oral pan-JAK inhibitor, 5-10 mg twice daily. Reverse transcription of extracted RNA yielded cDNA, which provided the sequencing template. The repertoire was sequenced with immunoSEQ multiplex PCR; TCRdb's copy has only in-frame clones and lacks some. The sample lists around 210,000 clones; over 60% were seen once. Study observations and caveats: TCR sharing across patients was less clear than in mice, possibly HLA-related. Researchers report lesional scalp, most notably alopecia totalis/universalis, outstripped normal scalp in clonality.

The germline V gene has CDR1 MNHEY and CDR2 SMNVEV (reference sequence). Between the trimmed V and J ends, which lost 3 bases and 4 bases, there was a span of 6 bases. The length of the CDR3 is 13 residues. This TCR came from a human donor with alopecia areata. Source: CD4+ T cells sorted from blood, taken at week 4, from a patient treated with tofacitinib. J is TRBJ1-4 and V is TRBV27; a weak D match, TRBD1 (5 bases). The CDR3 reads CASSLGRNEKLFF. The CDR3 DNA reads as TGTGCCAGCAGTTTGGGACGTAATGAAAAACTGTTTTTT.